Below, 2 T cell receptor beta chains from the same sample are listed, as sequenced in a study of cytomegalovirus exposure and HLA in healthy donors. PCR involved 60 Vbeta and 13 Jbeta primers. Method: immunoSEQ multiplex PCR; TCRdb's copy keeps in-frame clones and lacks some. The sample holds about 95,000 clones; less than 80% are singletons and the top ten take 4.1%. Sequencing input: PBMCs. The source of these receptors is a woman in her thirties or forties in good health and CMV-seropositive.

In its sample, this clone was seen a few times. The rearrangement joins TRBV28 to TRBJ1-1; 9 bases align to TRBD1. Germline CDR1 is MDHEN and CDR2 is SYDVKM. CDR3 length equals 14 residues. V shed 4 bases, J shed 5 bases, and the junction held 5 bases outside the gene matches. In DNA form, the CDR3 reads TGTGCCAGCAGTTCAGGACAGGGGATGACTGAAGCTTTCTTT. This translates into CASSSGQGMTEAFF.

The rearrangement joins TRBV2 to TRBJ2-2; 9 nucleotides align to TRBD2. Trimming at V came to 5 bases and at J to 4 bases, leaving 5 bases not matched to a gene. Germline V CDR1 and CDR2: SNHLY, FYNNEI. The CDR3 spans 15 residues. Written as DNA, the CDR3 is TGTGCCAGCAGTTTCCAAGCGGGAGGCACCGGGGAGCTGTTTTTT. This codes for CASSFQAGGTGELFF.